The next 9 T cell receptor beta chains were all read from a single sample in a study of monozygotic twins with inflammatory bowel disease (dated by TCRdb to about 2019). Library construction relied on 5' RACE. Instrument on record: Illumina HiSeq 2500. TCRdb reprocessed the public reads and reports one entry per CDR3 protein sequence, without DNA. This sample's records show roughly 330,000 distinct CDR3 sequences. The top ten clones comprise around 2% of the sample. Source material: blood. These receptors were collected from a human donor with ulcerative colitis or Crohn's disease, or a healthy co-twin of an affected twin (not recorded which).

J is TRBJ1-1 and V is TRBV12-3 or TRBV12-4. CDR3 length: 13 amino acids. The CDR3 protein is CASSLKIRHQAFF.

The gene calls are TRBV5-1 and TRBJ2-6. The CDR3 length is 19 residues. Germline values: CDR1 SGHRS, CDR2 YFSETQ. This CDR3 is CASSLVPRGQGSGANVLTF.

The CDR3 region is CASSLVLRGLGNQPQHF. The V gene is TRBV7-2, the J gene TRBJ1-5; the TRBD1 assignment by TCRdb is unverifiable without DNA. CDR1 is SGHTA and CDR2 is FQGNSA in the germline V gene. The CDR3 is made up of 17 amino acids.

The rearrangement uses TRBV7-2 and TRBJ2-3. The CDR3 consists of 17 residues. Germline CDR1 SGHTA, CDR2 FQGNSA. The CDR3 sequence: CASSFSGLLSSTDTQYF.

V is TRBV20-1 and J is TRBJ2-7; lacking DNA, the TRBD1 call made by TCRdb goes unchecked. Looked up from germline, CDR1 is DFQATT and CDR2 is SNEGSKA (reference sequence). CDR3 length: 15 amino acids. The CDR3 loop reads CSARDAGTGLYEQYF.

The chain joins TRBV6-5 to TRBJ2-7; no DNA is available, so the TRBD1 call from TCRdb remains unchecked. The CDR3 runs to 13 residues. Germline loops: CDR1 MNHEY, CDR2 SVGAGI. The CDR3 reads CASQRGSFHEQYF.

The rearrangement joins TRBV6-1 to TRBJ2-7; no DNA is available, so the TRBD1 call from TCRdb remains unchecked. Germline V lookup: CDR1 MNHNS, CDR2 SASEGT. This CDR3 is built from 15 residues. The CDR3 loop is CASSPAGAEGTEQYF.

The chain is built from TRBV5-1 and TRBJ2-7; without DNA, the TCRdb call of TRBD1 cannot be checked. Looked up from germline, CDR1 is SGHRS and CDR2 is YFSETQ. The CDR3 has 15 amino acids. This CDR3 is CASSPLGDRSYEQYF. The complete variable domain, with remaining parts taken from reference TRBV5-1 and TRBJ2-7, reads KAGVTQTPRYLIKTRGQQVTLSCSPISGHRSVSWYQQTPGQGLQFLFEYFSETQRNKGNFPGRFSGRQFSNSRSEMNVSTLELGDSALYLCASSPLGDRSYEQYFGPGTRLTVT.

The chain joins TRBV11-2 to TRBJ2-2; checking the TCRdb D call of TRBD2 is not possible without DNA. Per germline, CDR1 SGHAT and CDR2 FQNNGV. This CDR3 has 16 residues. The CDR3 sequence: CASSNLTSGGTGELFF.